The 10 T cell receptor beta chains below all came from one sample that was sequenced in a study of cytomegalovirus exposure and HLA in healthy donors (dated by TCRdb to 2016 to 2017). Libraries came from the immunoSEQ multiplex PCR assay. For the multiplex PCR, a mixture combining 60 forward primers for TCR Vbeta segments and 13 reverse primers for TCR Jbeta segments was used. As stored in TCRdb, this immuneACCESS dataset retains in-frame rearrangements with V and J assigned. A fraction of the clones does not appear; measured against another copy, unresolved V genes explain less than half of the discrepancy, and the remainder lacks a known reason. This sample holds 130,000 or so clones; 65% to 80% were observed only once. The ten largest make up more than 4% of the sample. The sequenced sample consisted of PBMCs. The receptors here all came from a male donor in good health and CMV-seropositive.

The CDR3, as DNA: TGTGCCAGCAGTCGGACAGGCACAGATACGCAGTATTTT. Protein sequence: CASSRTGTDTQYF. The gene calls are TRBV7-7 and TRBJ2-3, with TRBD1 as a possible D gene (6 bases). V was cut by 6 bases and J by 1 base, with 8 bases left in between. The CDR3 consists of 13 residues. The germline V gene has CDR1 SSHAT and CDR2 FNYEAQ (reference sequence).

V usage is TRBV19 and J usage is TRBJ1-3; 9 nucleotides line up with TRBD1. The V and J ends lost 10 bases and 5 bases, in that order; junction bases with no gene match: 6. Germline V gene data show CDR1 as LNHDA and CDR2 as SQIVND (reference sequence). This CDR3 is built from 13 residues. The CDR3 DNA reads as TGTGCCACCGGGACAGGGAGTAGAAACACCATATATTTT. It encodes CATGTGSRNTIYF.

The V and J genes are TRBV29-1 and TRBJ2-7; the D gene is possibly TRBD1 (6 bases). Trimming shortened V by 2 bases and J by 6 bases, and 14 bases separated the two germline ends. Germline V lookup: CDR1 SQVTM, CDR2 ANQGSEA. The length of the CDR3 is 13 residues. CDR3: CSVELVQGLEQYF. The CDR3 DNA sequence: TGCAGCGTTGAACTCGTTCAGGGGCTCGAGCAGTACTTC.

The chain links TRBV28 to TRBJ2-1, with 12 bases lining up with TRBD2. The V and J ends lost 5 bases and 3 bases, in that order; junction bases with no gene match: 5. The CDR3 extends over 16 amino acids. Germline CDR1 MDHEN, CDR2 SYDVKM. CDR3 in DNA: TGTGCCAGCAGTAGACTAGCGGGGGCGCTCTACAATGAGCAGTTCTTC. It is translated as CASSRLAGALYNEQFF.

The gene calls are TRBV28 and TRBJ2-1, with a weak D call TRBD2 (5 bases). The CDR3 is 11 amino acids. The ends were cut back, 3 bases at V and 9 bases at J, with 6 bases in the middle. CDR1 is MDHEN and CDR2 is SYDVKM in the germline V gene. Here the CDR3 reads CASSFSVEQFF. Here the CDR3 DNA reads TGTGCCAGCAGTTTTAGCGTTGAGCAGTTCTTC.

The gene calls are TRBV6-6 and TRBJ1-1, with a tentative D call TRBD1 (5 bases). The germline V and J ends were trimmed by 6 bases and 5 bases, with 16 bases remaining between them. CDR1 and CDR2 from the germline V gene are MNHNY and SVGAGI (reference sequence). CDR3 length: 14 residues. The CDR3 protein is CASSTLRVGTEAFF. The CDR3 bases are TGTGCCAGCAGCACTCTCAGGGTGGGGACTGAAGCTTTCTTT.

The chain combines TRBV19 with TRBJ1-5; 7 bases match TRBD1. CDR1 is LNHDA and CDR2 is SQIVND in the germline V gene (reference sequence). The CDR3 length is 15 residues. V lost 6 bases to trimming and J lost 2 bases; unmatched junction nucleotides: 7. CDR3 coding DNA: TGTGCCAGTAGCCCGAGGACAGGCCGCAATCAGCCCCAGCATTTT. Its protein product is CASSPRTGRNQPQHF.

This chain joins TRBV19 and TRBJ1-5; no clear D. The CDR3 loop spans 18 amino acids. V dropped 3 bases and J dropped 2 bases, with 20 bases sitting between them. The germline V gene encodes CDR1 LNHDA and CDR2 SQIVND (reference sequence). As DNA, the CDR3 is TGTGCCAGTAGTATCAGGTTGGCACAGACCTTGGGCAATCAGCCCCAGCATTTT. Encoded protein: CASSIRLAQTLGNQPQHF.

V usage is TRBV5-1 and J usage is TRBJ2-1; 11 bases are shared with TRBD1. The germline gives CDR1 SGHRS, CDR2 YFSETQ. Trimming took 0 bases from V and 7 from J; bases not matched to a gene: 3. This CDR3 has 15 residues. CDR3 loop: CASSLGGTGGNEQFF. DNA of the CDR3: TGCGCCAGCAGCTTGGGGGGGACAGGGGGGAATGAGCAGTTCTTC.

In the case of this clone: At one end, the junction sequence differs from germline, possibly due to a read error. This sample also contains other DNA sequences that code for the same CDR3. The chain has TRBV6-1 and TRBJ2-1; D might be TRBD2 (6 bases). The CDR3 extends over 16 amino acids. Germline-derived CDR1 and CDR2 are MNHNS and SASEGT. The CDR3 nucleotides are TGTGCCAGCAGTGAGGGATGGGGGACTTCATACAACGAGCAGTTCTTC. Translated, it gives CASSEGWGTSYNEQFF.